This TCR beta chain originates from a study of blood T cells in healthy people across ages (dated by TCRdb to the mid-2010s). In the study overall: In model experiments, template switching captured about one uniquely barcoded TCR beta cDNA molecule for every two T cells. Donors of different ages were randomly distributed across sequencing lanes to avoid experimental bias. Using deep sequencing normalized with unique cDNA molecular identifiers, the study measured how TCR beta repertoire diversity changes with age. Donors were grouped into four age groups: young (average 16 years), middle-aged (39), aged (around 60) and long-lived (just over 80). For two donors (one aged 18 to 30 and one aged 80 or older), the study analyzed two additional independent replicas of 1 million unique cDNA reads from the same blood draw. Overall results and qualifications from the work: Observed TCR beta diversity correlated strongly with the percentage of naive T cells measured by flow cytometry. Because the CMV infection status of the donors was unknown, age-related changes in expanded clonotypes may potentially have been confounded. Total diversity estimates from one million sequenced T cells were considered lower bounds and underestimates. Bulk unsorted PBMC profiling prevented conclusive comparison of naive and antigen-experienced compartments. Observed TCR beta diversity per million T cells fell roughly linearly with age, and a significant reduction was already apparent by age around 40. Compared with the aged group, the long-lived group had more naive CD4+ T cells, fewer expanded clones and increased TCR diversity, a pattern suggesting age selection.

The 39 donors, aged roughly 6 to 95 years, were systemically healthy Caucasian individuals from Russia. Roughly 10 milliliters of peripheral blood were drawn from each donor into EDTA-treated Vacutainer tubes. PBMCs were isolated by Ficoll-Paque density-gradient centrifugation, with at least 6 million obtained per sample. Total RNA, at least 5.5 micrograms per sample, was extracted from PBMCs with Trizol reagent. For every donor, an aliquot of PBMCs went through flow cytometry to measure the percentages of naive CD45RAhigh/CD27high T cells. There are 16 amino acids in the CDR3, from cysteine to phenylalanine inclusive. The DNA shown is the 48-base CDR3, in frame from base 1. Trimming costs V 1 base and J 4 bases, and their ends lie 11 bases apart. The CDR1 and CDR2 encoded by the germline V gene are MGHRA and YSYEKL. The library was obtained by 5' RACE. The sample was run on an Illumina HiSeq 2500. A second PCR of about 7 to 12 cycles was run with a J-beta primer mix and a sample-barcoded 5' primer. Each TCR beta cDNA molecule received a unique molecular identifier from a template-switch 5' adaptor carrying 12 random nucleotides. At least 2.5 million CDR3-containing paired-end reads were obtained from each sample. All of the RNA was converted into first-strand cDNA using the Mint cDNA synthesis kit, with a TRBC-specific oligonucleotide serving as the primer. After uracil-DNA glycosylase treatment, a first 18-cycle PCR used universal primers M1SS and BC2_uni_R on all cDNA. As for how the authors treated the data: For normalization, 1 million high-quality reads were randomly selected from each sample, with every read carrying a distinct molecular identifier. Instead of being binned into consensus sequences, reads that shared molecular identifiers were thrown out. MiTCR, set to a Q25 quality threshold and the strictest error-elimination algorithm, was used for CDR3 identification, clonotype clustering and error correction. A nonparametric unseen species model with Euler transformation was used to estimate a lower bound on total TCR beta diversity. The public sequencing data were trimmed at Q25 with fastp and processed into clonotypes with MiXCR by TCRdb, which kept only in-frame beta chains. Each record represents a unique CDR3 protein, reported with the most common genes and DNA among its rows. These V and J calls are TCRdb output, not the study's own analysis. This sample is represented by approximately 940,000 distinct CDR3 sequences; about 44% of them were singletons. The ten top clones hold about an eighth of the sample.

Regarding this clonotype: Its specific antigen is unknown. Base-call qualities are not available, and no considerably larger clone is one nucleotide away.

The TCR was taken from a man in his thirties or forties in good health. The sample comprised blood. Rearrangement joined TRBV4-1 to TRBJ2-6; no D gene is confidently identified. In nucleotide form, the sequence is TGCGCCAGCAGCCAAGGTACGGTTGTGGGGGCCAACGTCCTGACTTTC. Its amino acids are CASSQGTVVGANVLTF.